The 30 T cell receptor beta chains reported below all come from one sample, sequenced in a study of cytomegalovirus exposure and HLA in healthy donors. This PCR relied on a set of 60 Vbeta primers and 13 Jbeta primers. Sequencing was performed with immunoSEQ multiplex PCR; in TCRdb, only in-frame clones are kept and a portion is missing. This repertoire shows roughly 100,000 clones, 60% to 85% found once; its top ten account for around 6%. The source material was PBMCs. These receptor sequences come from a male donor in good health and CMV-seronegative.

This clone was seen just once. V and J are TRBV5-4 and TRBJ2-3; a weak D match, TRBD1 (6 bases). The CDR3 extends over 14 amino acids. V shed 4 bases and J shed 4 bases, with 13 bases lying between them. In germline, CDR1 is SGHNT, CDR2 YYREEE (reference sequence). The CDR3 reads CASSGTPDADTQYF. The CDR3 region has the DNA TGTGCCAGCAGCGGGACACCTGATGCAGATACGCAGTATTTT.

The chain couples TRBV28 to TRBJ1-5, with 7 bases identical to TRBD1. With 8 bases clipped from V and 4 bases from J, the junction kept 14 bases outside the gene matches. The CDR3 loop spans 16 amino acids. Per germline, CDR1 MDHEN and CDR2 SYDVKM. CDR3 sequence: CASLQGKGYRNQPQHF. CDR3 in DNA: TGTGCCAGCCTACAGGGGAAGGGGTATCGGAATCAGCCCCAGCATTTT.

Here the CDR3 reads CASSAPDRGGPYEQYF. DNA of the CDR3: TGTGCCAGCAGCGCGCCGGACAGGGGAGGTCCGTACGAGCAGTACTTC. The chain links TRBV7-2 to TRBJ2-7, with 9 positions matching TRBD1. CDR3 length: 16 residues. The V segment lost 5 bases and the J segment 4 bases; nucleotides outside the gene matches: 12. Germline lookup yields CDR1 SGHTA and CDR2 FQGNSA.

This clone was seen a handful of times. J is TRBJ1-2 and V is TRBV6-1, with no clear D. The CDR3 totals 13 residues. V shed 1 base and J shed 4 bases, with 7 bases lying between them. Germline CDR1 MNHNS, CDR2 SASEGT. The CDR3 protein is CASSEGGFYGYTF. The CDR3 nucleotides are TGTGCCAGCAGTGAAGGCGGGTTCTATGGCTACACCTTC.

CDR3 loop: CASSLDRAGGNEQFF. In DNA, the CDR3 is TGTGCCAGCAGCTTAGATCGAGCAGGGGGGAATGAGCAGTTCTTC. V gene TRBV11-2 combines with J gene TRBJ2-1; a possible D gene is TRBD1 (7 bases). This CDR3 contains 15 residues. V lost 0 bases and J lost 7, with 13 bases in between. Germline V CDR1 and CDR2: SGHAT, FQNNGV.

This chain links TRBV6-1 with TRBJ1-5; D unclear. The germline gives CDR1 MNHNS, CDR2 SASEGT. V gave up 7 bases and J gave up 7 bases, with 20 bases separating them. The CDR3 is made up of 15 amino acids. The CDR3 loop reads CASTRTAVEGQPQHF. The CDR3 DNA reads TGTGCCAGCACCCGGACGGCGGTCGAGGGACAGCCCCAGCATTTT.

The chain couples TRBV28 to TRBJ2-3; 8 bases match TRBD2. There are 17 residues in the CDR3. Germline lookup yields CDR1 MDHEN and CDR2 SYDVKM. V lost 3 bases to trimming and J lost 5 bases; unmatched junction nucleotides: 13. The CDR3 spells CASSFESGTSLVDTQYF. CDR3 DNA: TGTGCCAGCAGTTTTGAGTCCGGGACTAGTTTAGTAGATACGCAGTATTTT.

This sequence joins TRBV13 and TRBJ1-5; TRBD1 matches 7 bases. The CDR3 length is 14 residues. Germline trimming cut 3 bases from V and 2 bases from J; bases unmatched to any gene: 1. Germline CDR1 PRHDT, CDR2 FYEKMQ (reference sequence). The CDR3 DNA follows: TGTGCCAGCAGCTTCGGGACAGGCAATCAGCCCCAGCATTTT. This gives the protein CASSFGTGNQPQHF. The full variable domain, rest sourced from reference TRBV13 and TRBJ1-5, is AAGVIQSPRHLIKEKRETATLKCYPIPRHDTVYWYQQGPGQDPQFLISFYEKMQSDKGSIPDRFSAQQFSDYHSELNMSSLELGDSALYFCASSFGTGNQPQHFGDGTRLSIL.

This clone was recorded a few times. This chain connects TRBV6-1 to TRBJ2-3; D is possibly TRBD1 (6 bases). The germline gives CDR1 MNHNS, CDR2 SASEGT. The CDR3 has 14 residues. V was pared by 10 bases and J by 6 bases, with 20 bases between. The CDR3 loop is CATHSTRGMDTQYF. For the CDR3, the DNA is TGTGCCACCCACAGCACGAGGGGGATGGATACGCAGTATTTT.

This clone was recorded a few times. The rearrangement links TRBV7-2 to TRBJ2-7, with 9 bases identical to TRBD1. Germline CDR1 SGHTA, CDR2 FQGNSA. The trim removed 3 bases at V and 5 bases at J, leaving 8 bases unmatched. The CDR3 has 15 residues. CDR3 protein: CASSFSGTGPDEQYF. The DNA for the CDR3 is TGTGCCAGCAGCTTCTCCGGGACAGGGCCGGACGAGCAGTACTTC.

This clone was observed a handful of times. The gene calls are TRBV28 and TRBJ1-2, with 7 bases lining up with TRBD1. Germline V lookup: CDR1 MDHEN, CDR2 SYDVKM. V trimming: 5 bases; J trimming: 4 bases; junction bases outside the gene matches: 4. CDR3 length equals 13 residues. The CDR3 reads CASSRDSVYGYTF. The CDR3, as DNA: TGTGCCAGCAGTCGGGACAGCGTCTATGGCTACACCTTC.

The chain combines TRBV18 with TRBJ2-7; perhaps TRBD2 as D (5 bases). The CDR3 runs to 14 residues. Germline values: CDR1 KGHSH, CDR2 LQKENI. Trimming cost V 3 bases and J 2 bases, with 11 bases left between them. Here the CDR3 DNA reads TGTGCCAGCTCACCCGGGCTAGCTCCCTACGAGCAGTACTTC. It yields the protein CASSPGLAPYEQYF.

This chain connects TRBV5-4 to TRBJ2-7, with TRBD1 matching 9 bases. The V segment lost 3 bases and the J segment 3 bases; nucleotides outside the gene matches: 10. From germline, CDR1 is SGHNT and CDR2 YYREEE (reference sequence). The CDR3 is 16 amino acids. CDR3 sequence reads: CASSSPPGTGSYEQYF. The CDR3, as DNA: TGTGCCAGCAGCTCACCTCCCGGGACAGGGAGCTACGAGCAGTACTTC.

This chain uses TRBV6-5 with TRBJ1-5; D perhaps matches TRBD1 (6 bases). The CDR3 spans 13 residues. Germline CDR1 and CDR2: MNHEY and SVGAGI. V lost 8 bases and J lost 5, with 13 bases in between. The CDR3 bases are TGTGCCAGCCTCCTACAGGGCCATCAGCCCCAGCATTTT. The encoded protein is CASLLQGHQPQHF.

The J gene is TRBJ2-7, the V gene TRBV5-1; 8 bases align to TRBD2. The CDR3 is 16 residues long. V lost 3 bases and J lost 2; bases outside the gene matches: 10. From germline, CDR1 is SGHRS and CDR2 YFSETQ. CDR3 sequence (DNA): TGCGCCAGCAGCTCTCAAACTAGCGGAGACCCCTACGAGCAGTACTTC. It yields the protein CASSSQTSGDPYEQYF.

The chain is built from TRBV15 and TRBJ2-5, with unresolved D. This CDR3 contains 13 residues. The V gene's germline CDR1 is LNHNV and CDR2 YYDKDF (reference sequence). The ends were cut back, 1 base at V and 3 bases at J, with 6 bases in the middle. The CDR3 loop reads CATSRVPEETQYF. The CDR3 coding sequence is TGTGCCACCAGCAGAGTTCCGGAAGAGACCCAGTACTTC. Combining the CDR3 with reference TRBV15 and TRBJ2-5 gives the whole variable domain DAMVIQNPRYQVTQFGKPVTLSCSQTLNHNVMYWYQQKSSQAPKLLFHYYDKDFNNEADTPDNFQSRRPNTSFCFLDIRSPGLGDTAMYLCATSRVPEETQYFGPGTRLLVL.

J is TRBJ1-1 and V is TRBV5-4, with 12 bases fitting TRBD1. Trimming at V came to 5 bases and at J to 11 bases, leaving 10 bases not matched to a gene. The length of the CDR3 is 14 residues. Per the germline V gene, CDR1 is SGHNT and CDR2 is YYREEE (reference sequence). DNA of the CDR3: TGTGCCAGCAGTCCTCAGGGACAGGGGGCGTATGCTTTCTTT. Its translation is CASSPQGQGAYAFF.

The rearrangement links TRBV7-2 to TRBJ2-1; weak D call: TRBD2 (6 bases). This CDR3 is built from 16 residues. Germline CDR1 and CDR2: SGHTA and FQGNSA. V was cut by 4 bases and J by 2 bases, with 15 bases left in between. The DNA for the CDR3 is TGTGCCAGCAGCTCGATGCTAGCGTTACCCTACAATGAGCAGTTCTTC. Encoded protein: CASSSMLALPYNEQFF.

The V gene is TRBV29-1, the J gene TRBJ1-1; perhaps TRBD1 as D (5 bases). The CDR3 consists of 12 residues. Trimming cost V 7 bases and J 7 bases, with 16 bases left between them. Germline V CDR1 and CDR2: SQVTM, ANQGSEA. The CDR3 DNA reads as TGCAGCGCCCTGGGGGGAAGAGGTGAAGCTTTCTTT. Protein sequence: CSALGGRGEAFF.

This clone was observed a handful of times. The genes are TRBV2 and TRBJ1-5, with D unclear. V was trimmed by 3 bases and J by 5 bases, leaving 5 bases between them. The CDR3 sequence is 12 residues long. CDR1 is SNHLY, CDR2 FYNNEI, per germline. CDR3 sequence reads: CASSDSDQPQHF. Written as DNA, the CDR3 is TGTGCCAGCAGTGACTCGGATCAGCCCCAGCATTTT. Full variable domain (remainder filled in from reference TRBV2 and TRBJ1-5): EPEVTQTPSHQVTQMGQEVILRCVPISNHLYFYWYRQILGQKVEFLVSFYNNEISEKSEIFDDQFSVERPDGSNFTLKIRSTKLEDSAMYFCASSDSDQPQHFGDGTRLSIL.

This clone was observed a few times. The genes are TRBV7-2 and TRBJ2-5, with 8 bases fitting TRBD1. V dropped 5 bases and J dropped 1; count of bases not matched to a gene: 6. The CDR3 loop spans 15 amino acids. Germline values: CDR1 SGHTA, CDR2 FQGNSA. Here the CDR3 DNA reads TGTGCCAGCAGCAAATGGACAGGGCCCCAAGAGACCCAGTACTTC. Its protein product is CASSKWTGPQETQYF.

The V and J genes are TRBV29-1 and TRBJ1-3, with 10 bases aligning to TRBD1. The germline V gene encodes CDR1 SQVTM and CDR2 ANQGSEA. The ends lost 4 bases at V and 4 bases at J; junction bases unmatched: 7. CDR3 length: 15 amino acids. The chain's CDR3 is CSVVGTGDEGNTIYF. The DNA for the CDR3 is TGCAGCGTTGTCGGGACAGGGGACGAAGGAAACACCATATATTTT.

This clone was counted once. V is TRBV6-1 and J is TRBJ1-4; possibly TRBD1 for D (6 bases). Trimming cost V 1 base and J 3 bases, with 9 bases left between them. CDR3 length: 15 amino acids. Germline V gives CDR1 MNHNS, CDR2 SASEGT. CDR3 amino acids: CASSEGGGPNEKLFF. The CDR3 DNA reads as TGTGCCAGCAGTGAAGGAGGGGGACCTAATGAAAAACTGTTTTTT.

The genes are TRBV4-1 and TRBJ1-5, with a tentative D call TRBD1 (6 bases). From germline, CDR1 is MGHRA and CDR2 YSYEKL. CDR3 length: 15 amino acids. Trimming stripped 4 bases from V and 3 bases from J, with 13 bases between. CDR3 region: CASSLVDRNNQPQHF. CDR3 DNA sequence: TGCGCCAGCAGCCTCGTAGACAGGAACAATCAGCCCCAGCATTTT.

The V gene is TRBV7-3, the J gene TRBJ2-1; 7 nucleotides line up with TRBD2. The germline V gene has CDR1 SGHTA and CDR2 FQGTGA. This CDR3 region has 15 residues. After removal of 5 bases from V and 0 bases from J, the junction contained 4 bases not matched to a gene. The CDR3 spells CASSPAGNSYNEQFF. The CDR3 DNA is TGTGCCAGCAGCCCAGCGGGAAACTCCTACAATGAGCAGTTCTTC.

The CDR3 nucleotides are TGTGCCTGGAGCGTCCCCTCCTACGAGCAGTACTTC. It encodes CAWSVPSYEQYF. This chain uses TRBV30 with TRBJ2-7; D gene uncertain. Deletions cut 3 bases from V and 0 bases from J, with 6 bases between. The CDR3 runs to 12 residues. Germline V CDR1 and CDR2: GTSNPN, SVGIG (reference sequence).

V gene TRBV9 combines with J gene TRBJ2-7; 7 bases fit TRBD1. The J segment lost 2 bases and the V segment lost 4 bases, leaving 9 bases of the junction unmatched. Germline values: CDR1 SGDLS, CDR2 YYNGEE. The CDR3 contains 15 residues. The CDR3 is CASSTRTGFTYEQYF. The CDR3 DNA reads TGTGCCAGCAGCACGAGGACAGGTTTTACCTACGAGCAGTACTTC.

This rearrangement joins TRBV7-2 to TRBJ1-5; no firm D call. V was shortened by 5 bases and J by 2 bases, with 10 bases between the two germline ends. The CDR3 loop spans 14 amino acids. Germline CDR1 and CDR2: SGHTA and FQGNSA. CDR3 bases: TGTGCCAGCAGCAGTCGAGGAGGCAATCAGCCCCAGCATTTT. Protein: CASSSRGGNQPQHF. Filled out from reference TRBV7-2 and TRBJ1-5, the complete variable domain reads GAGVSQSPSNKVTEKGKDVELRCDPISGHTALYWYRQSLGQGLEFLIYFQGNSAPDKSGLPSDRFSAERTGGSVSTLTIQRTQQEDSAVYLCASSSRGGNQPQHFGDGTRLSIL.

The chain recombines TRBV27 with TRBJ2-3, with D tentatively TRBD1 (5 bases). From germline, CDR1 is MNHEY and CDR2 SMNVEV (reference sequence). The CDR3 runs 13 residues. The ends were cut back, 3 bases at V and 3 bases at J, with 7 bases in the middle. CDR3 in DNA: TGTGCCAGCAGTTTTTCAGGGACAGATACGCAGTATTTT. Encoded protein: CASSFSGTDTQYF.

This clone was detected once. The chain combines TRBV11-2 with TRBJ1-3; 10 bases line up with TRBD1. Germline CDR1 SGHAT, CDR2 FQNNGV. Trimming removed 4 bases from V and 5 bases from J; junction bases left unmatched: 11. The CDR3 runs to 17 residues. CDR3: CASSSSGTGVFRNTIYF. The CDR3 nucleotides are TGTGCCAGCAGCTCGTCCGGGACAGGGGTATTCAGAAACACCATATATTTT.